This T cell receptor beta chain was recovered during a study of blood T cell repertoires in COVID-19. The overall study: The United States, Italy and Spain supplied acute and convalescent COVID-19 samples.

This CDR3 region has 15 residues. Germline V gene data show CDR1 as SGHDN and CDR2 as FVKESK. Trimming stripped 5 bases from V and 2 bases from J, with 13 bases between. The authors' processing: Reference gene primer amplification yielded estimated nucleated cell counts. Profiled with immunoSEQ multiplex PCR; TCRdb holds only in-frame clones, not every one. For V, J and clone size, that table is used; D and trimming come from the DNA. The repertoire holds approximately 250,000 clones, with over 70% as singletons. The gene calls are TRBV14 and TRBJ2-1; D is possibly TRBD1 (6 bases). Material for sequencing was peripheral blood. This sequence originates from a human donor in a cohort sampled during active COVID-19. CDR3: CASSFPGVPYNEQFF. The CDR3 bases are TGTGCCAGCAGCTTTCCAGGGGTACCCTACAATGAGCAGTTCTTC.